A single sample is the source of the 22 T cell receptor beta chains below, sequenced in a study of shared clonotypes between healthy human individuals. Here immunoSEQ multiplex PCR was the method, and the copy in TCRdb shows in-frame clones only, minus some. The table records under 1 million clones, approximately 97% of them present only once. Only CD45RO-negative cells positively selected for CCR7 counted as naive CD8 cells, so terminally differentiated effector memory CD45RA+ cells were excluded. The source material was naive CD8+ T cells sorted from blood. These receptors came from a man between 25 and 39 years old in good health.

The rearrangement uses TRBV7-9 and TRBJ2-7; TRBD2 agrees at 13 bases. Unmatched junction bases numbered 4, after V lost 4 bases and J lost 1 base. Per the germline V gene, CDR1 is SEHNR and CDR2 is FQNEAQ (reference sequence). This CDR3 has 16 amino acids. Here the CDR3 reads CASSSPTSGRSYEQYF. The DNA of the CDR3 is TGTGCCAGCAGCTCTCCGACTAGCGGGAGGTCCTACGAGCAGTACTTC. Supplemented by reference TRBV7-9 and TRBJ2-7, the full variable domain reads DTGVSQNPRHKITKRGQNVTFRCDPISEHNRLYWYRQTLGQGPEFLTYFQNEAQLEKSRLLSDRFSAERPKGSFSTLEIQRTEQGDSAMYLCASSSPTSGRSYEQYFGPGTRLTVT.

The rearrangement joins TRBV12-2 to TRBJ1-5. TRBV12-2 counts as a pseudogene. The CDR3 is made up of 13 amino acids. The CDR3 DNA reads as TGTGCAAGTCGTCGCGGGGTAAGACAGCCCCAGCATTTT. This codes for CASRRGVRQPQHF.

The rearrangement links TRBV27 to TRBJ2-7; tentative D call: TRBD2 (6 bases). The CDR3 sequence is 13 residues long. Trimming stripped 7 bases from V and 1 base from J, with 11 bases between. Germline lookup yields CDR1 MNHEY and CDR2 SMNVEV (reference sequence). CDR3 sequence: CASTSSESYEQYF. Written as DNA, the CDR3 is TGTGCCAGCACTTCTAGCGAATCCTACGAGCAGTACTTC.

This clone has just one count. The CDR3 coding sequence is TGTGCCAGCTCACCACCTGGGACAGCTATGAACACTGAAGCTTTCTTT. It yields the protein CASSPPGTAMNTEAFF. V is TRBV18 and J is TRBJ1-1; TRBD1 matches at 7 bases. The CDR3 totals 16 residues. The ends lost 0 bases at V and 0 bases at J; junction bases unmatched: 4. CDR1 is KGHSH and CDR2 is LQKENI in the germline V gene.

The chain joins TRBV5-6 to TRBJ2-7; 10 bases match TRBD2. Trimming at V came to 3 bases and at J to 2 bases, leaving 5 bases not matched to a gene. Germline V gene sequence: CDR1 SGHDT, CDR2 YYEEEE. The CDR3 totals 15 residues. CDR3 sequence reads: CASSSGTSVPYEQYF. The CDR3 nucleotides are TGTGCCAGCAGCTCTGGGACTAGCGTTCCCTACGAGCAGTACTTC.

The rearrangement links TRBV27 to TRBJ2-2; 9 positions agree with TRBD1. The trim removed 6 bases at V and 4 bases at J, leaving 9 bases unmatched. The CDR3 runs 16 residues. Germline V lookup: CDR1 MNHEY, CDR2 SMNVEV (reference sequence). The CDR3 DNA reads as TGTGCCAGCAGGGGGTTAAGGACAGGGGTCACCGGGGAGCTGTTTTTT. Translated, it gives CASRGLRTGVTGELFF.

The rearrangement uses TRBV6-5 and TRBJ1-2; no clear D. V gave up 6 bases and J gave up 5 bases, with 13 bases separating them. The germline V gene encodes CDR1 MNHEY and CDR2 SVGAGI. There are 13 residues in the CDR3. The CDR3 reads CASSSGPAYGYTF. The CDR3 DNA follows: TGTGCCAGCAGCTCCGGACCGGCTTATGGCTACACCTTC.

The chain recombines TRBV29-1 with TRBJ2-7; the match to TRBD1 covers 9 bases. The V segment lost 6 bases and the J segment 3 bases; nucleotides outside the gene matches: 21. The CDR3 has 18 amino acids. Germline V gives CDR1 SQVTM, CDR2 ANQGSEA. CDR3 protein: CSVSSRTGAPEVYYEQYF. DNA for the CDR3: TGCAGCGTAAGTAGTAGGACAGGGGCCCCGGAGGTCTACTACGAGCAGTACTTC.

V usage is TRBV11-2 and J usage is TRBJ2-7; 8 positions agree with TRBD2. The CDR3 extends over 18 amino acids. Trimming removed 2 bases from V and 1 base from J; junction bases left unmatched: 13. The germline V gene encodes CDR1 SGHAT and CDR2 FQNNGV. The DNA of the CDR3 is TGTGCCAGCAGCTTACCGGGAGTAGCGGGATCTAAGTCCTACGAGCAGTACTTC. Protein product: CASSLPGVAGSKSYEQYF.

This clone appeared once. The chain is built from TRBV28 and TRBJ1-3; D perhaps matches TRBD1 (6 bases). CDR1 MDHEN and CDR2 SYDVKM come from the germline V gene. The CDR3 totals 14 residues. Trimming shortened V by 4 bases and J by 1 base, and 8 bases separated the two germline ends. The CDR3 bases are TGTGCCAGCAGTTCCCAGGGGTCTGGAAACACCATATATTTT. This sequence encodes CASSSQGSGNTIYF.

This rearrangement joins TRBV11-2 to TRBJ2-1, with D perhaps TRBD2 (5 bases). The CDR3 totals 13 residues. Trimming pared 5 bases from V and 5 bases from J, leaving 10 bases between. Germline loops: CDR1 SGHAT, CDR2 FQNNGV. CDR3 in amino acids: CASSPRRNNEQFF. The CDR3 DNA reads as TGTGCCAGCAGCCCCCGGAGGAACAATGAGCAGTTCTTC. The full variable domain, its missing parts supplied by reference TRBV11-2 and TRBJ2-1, is EAGVAQSPRYKIIEKRQSVAFWCNPISGHATLYWYQQILGQGPKLLIQFQNNGVVDDSQLPKDRFSAERLKGVDSTLKIQPAKLEDSAVYLCASSPRRNNEQFFGPGTRLTVL.

The CDR3 region has the DNA TGTGCCAGCAGAAGGAGGGCCCTCAACACAGATACGCAGTATTTT. It codes for CASRRRALNTDTQYF. The genes are TRBV11-2 and TRBJ2-3, with a tentative D call TRBD2 (6 bases). This CDR3 is 15 amino acids long. V dropped 6 bases and J dropped 2 bases, with 15 bases sitting between them. Germline loops: CDR1 SGHAT, CDR2 FQNNGV. The full variable domain, completed using reference TRBV11-2 and TRBJ2-3, is EAGVAQSPRYKIIEKRQSVAFWCNPISGHATLYWYQQILGQGPKLLIQFQNNGVVDDSQLPKDRFSAERLKGVDSTLKIQPAKLEDSAVYLCASRRRALNTDTQYFGPGTRLTVL.

The V call is TRBV10-3, the J call TRBJ2-1, with a weak D call TRBD1 (7 bases). The CDR3 is 14 residues long. Deletions cut 7 bases from V and 8 bases from J, with 18 bases between. Germline V lookup: CDR1 ENHRY, CDR2 SYGVKD. CDR3 protein: CAINGGGALYEQFF. The CDR3 DNA is TGTGCCATCAATGGAGGGGGCGCCTTGTATGAGCAGTTCTTC.

The chain uses TRBV13 and TRBJ1-1; no clear D gene. The CDR3 length is 12 residues. V was cut by 5 bases and J by 1 base, with 5 bases left in between. CDR1 is PRHDT, CDR2 FYEKMQ, per germline (reference sequence). Here the CDR3 reads CASSPPNTEAFF. The CDR3 nucleotides are TGTGCCAGCAGCCCTCCGAACACTGAAGCTTTCTTT.

This chain joins TRBV28 and TRBJ1-2; TRBD1 matches 7 bases. The ends lost 5 bases at V and 5 bases at J; junction bases unmatched: 11. This CDR3 has 15 amino acids. Germline V gives CDR1 MDHEN, CDR2 SYDVKM. The CDR3 sequence is CASSKSLGQAYGYTF. The CDR3 DNA is TGTGCCAGCAGTAAATCTCTAGGACAGGCTTATGGCTACACCTTC.

The CDR3 sequence: CASTRGVGTEAFF. CDR3 sequence (DNA): TGTGCCAGCACGAGGGGGGTCGGCACTGAAGCTTTCTTT. The rearrangement uses TRBV9 and TRBJ1-1; TRBD1 might be the D (6 bases). The length of the CDR3 is 13 residues. The germline CDR1 and CDR2 sequences are SGDLS and YYNGEE. The ends were cut back, 6 bases at V and 4 bases at J, with 13 bases in the middle. Supplemented by reference TRBV9 and TRBJ1-1, the full variable domain reads DSGVTQTPKHLITATGQRVTLRCSPRSGDLSVYWYQQSLDQGLQFLIQYYNGEERAKGNILERFSAQQFPDLHSELNLSSLELGDSALYFCASTRGVGTEAFFGQGTRLTVV.

V usage is TRBV11-2 and J usage is TRBJ2-3; the match to TRBD1 covers 9 bases. The CDR3 has 17 amino acids. From germline, CDR1 is SGHAT and CDR2 FQNNGV. V gave up 5 bases and J gave up 6 bases; unmatched junction bases: 15. CDR3 DNA sequence: TGTGCCAGCAGCCCTCCCTTGGGGACAGGGCCCAGGGATACGCAGTATTTT. Protein product: CASSPPLGTGPRDTQYF.

The chain combines TRBV19 with TRBJ2-1, with a tentative D call TRBD2 (6 bases). CDR1 and CDR2 (germline): LNHDA, SQIVND (reference sequence). Trimming took 7 bases from V and 8 from J, leaving 24 bases between them. This CDR3 contains 16 residues. The CDR3 loop is CASTRSQVAAGDEQFF. DNA for the CDR3: TGTGCCAGTACCCGGTCCCAGGTAGCGGCTGGCGATGAGCAGTTCTTC.

In regard to this clone: A read error may produce the germline difference seen at one junction end. V is TRBV9 and J is TRBJ2-6, with unresolved D. The CDR3 totals 15 residues. Germline loops: CDR1 SGDLS, CDR2 YYNGEE. The CDR3 region is CASSVQASGANVLTF. Here the CDR3 DNA reads TGTGCCAGCAGCGTACAGGCCTCTGGAGCCAACGTCCTGACTTTC.

The gene calls are TRBV5-1 and TRBJ2-1; tentatively, D is TRBD2 (5 bases). The germline V and J ends were trimmed by 3 bases and 8 bases, with 24 bases remaining between them. Germline CDR1 is SGHRS and CDR2 is YFSETQ. The CDR3 is 17 amino acids. CDR3 protein: CASSSPSEYFIGDEQFF. The CDR3 DNA reads TGCGCCAGCAGCTCCCCGTCAGAGTACTTTATCGGGGATGAGCAGTTCTTC.

This clone was observed a single time. The V and J genes are TRBV4-1 and TRBJ2-3; no clear D gene. CDR3 length: 14 residues. Germline CDR1 reads MGHRA; CDR2 reads YSYEKL. V was shortened by 3 bases and J by 4 bases, with 11 bases between the two germline ends. The DNA for the CDR3 is TGCGCCAGCAGCCAGACGCCCCTCTCAGATACGCAGTATTTT. This translates into CASSQTPLSDTQYF.

The chain recombines TRBV7-9 with TRBJ2-1, with D maybe TRBD2 (6 bases). Per germline, CDR1 SEHNR and CDR2 FQNEAQ (reference sequence). CDR3 length: 15 residues. V dropped 11 bases and J dropped 4 bases, with 21 bases sitting between them. In DNA form, the CDR3 reads TGTGCCCTATTCGATGCGGCGGGAAGATACAATGAGCAGTTCTTC. It is translated as CALFDAAGRYNEQFF.